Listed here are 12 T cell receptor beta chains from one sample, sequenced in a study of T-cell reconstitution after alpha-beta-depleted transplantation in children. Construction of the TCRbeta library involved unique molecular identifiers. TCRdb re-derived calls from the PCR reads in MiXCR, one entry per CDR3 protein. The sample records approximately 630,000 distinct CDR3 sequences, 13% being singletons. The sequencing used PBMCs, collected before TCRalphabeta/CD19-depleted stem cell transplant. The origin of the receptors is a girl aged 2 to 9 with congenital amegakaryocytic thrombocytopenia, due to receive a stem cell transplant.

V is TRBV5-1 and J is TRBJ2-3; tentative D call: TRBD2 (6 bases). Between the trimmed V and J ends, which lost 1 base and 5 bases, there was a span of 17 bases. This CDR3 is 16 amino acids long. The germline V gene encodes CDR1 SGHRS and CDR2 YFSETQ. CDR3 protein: CASSLRVAEGVDTQYF. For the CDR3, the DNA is TGCGCCAGCAGCTTGCGGGTAGCGGAGGGAGTAGATACGCAGTATTTT.

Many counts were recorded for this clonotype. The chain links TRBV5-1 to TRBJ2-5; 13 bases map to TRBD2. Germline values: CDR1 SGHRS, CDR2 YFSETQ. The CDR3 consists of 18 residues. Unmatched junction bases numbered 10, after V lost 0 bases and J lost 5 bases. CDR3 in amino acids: CASSLDPSLTSGRETQYF. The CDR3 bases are TGCGCCAGCAGCTTGGACCCAAGCCTGACTAGCGGGAGGGAGACCCAGTACTTC.

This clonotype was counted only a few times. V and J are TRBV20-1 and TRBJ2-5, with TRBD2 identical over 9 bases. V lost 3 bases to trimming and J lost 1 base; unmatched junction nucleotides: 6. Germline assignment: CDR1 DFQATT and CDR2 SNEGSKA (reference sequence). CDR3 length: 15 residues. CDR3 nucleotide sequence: TGCAGTGCTAGTTTGGGACTAGCCGCCCAAGAGACCCAGTACTTC. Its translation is CSASLGLAAQETQYF.

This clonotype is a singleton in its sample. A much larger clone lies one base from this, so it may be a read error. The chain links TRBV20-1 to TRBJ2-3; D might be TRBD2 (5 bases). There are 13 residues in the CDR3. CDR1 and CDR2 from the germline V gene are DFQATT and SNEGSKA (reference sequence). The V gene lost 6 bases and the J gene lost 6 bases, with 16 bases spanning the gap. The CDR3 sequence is CSASFSRRDTQYF. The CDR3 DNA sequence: TGCAGTGCCAGTTTTAGCCGGAGGGATACGCAGTATTTT.

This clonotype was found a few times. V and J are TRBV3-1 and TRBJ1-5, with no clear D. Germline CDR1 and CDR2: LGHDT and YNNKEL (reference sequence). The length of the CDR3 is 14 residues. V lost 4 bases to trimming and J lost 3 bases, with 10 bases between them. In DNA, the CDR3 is TGTGCCAGCAGCCTGAGCTGGTCCAATCAGCCCCAGCATTTT. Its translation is CASSLSWSNQPQHF.

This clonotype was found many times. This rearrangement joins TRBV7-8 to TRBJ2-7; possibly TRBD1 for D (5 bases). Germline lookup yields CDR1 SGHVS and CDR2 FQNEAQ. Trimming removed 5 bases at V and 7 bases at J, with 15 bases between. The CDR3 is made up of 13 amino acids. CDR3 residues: CASSLLQGGEQYF. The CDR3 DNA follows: TGTGCCAGCAGCCTTCTCCAGGGCGGTGAGCAGTACTTC.

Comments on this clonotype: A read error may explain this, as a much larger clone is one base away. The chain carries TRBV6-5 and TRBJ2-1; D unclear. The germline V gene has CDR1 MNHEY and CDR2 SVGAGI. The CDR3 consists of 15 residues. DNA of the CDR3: TGTGCCAGCATTTACTCTTCTAGCTCCTACAATGAGCAGTTCTTC. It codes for CASIYSSSSYNEQFF.

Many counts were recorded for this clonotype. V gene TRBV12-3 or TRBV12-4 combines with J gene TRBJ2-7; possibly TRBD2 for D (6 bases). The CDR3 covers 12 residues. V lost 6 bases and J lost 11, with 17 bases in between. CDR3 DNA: TGTGCCAGCAGGGCAGATAGCGGTCTTGAGTACTTC. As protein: CASRADSGLEYF.

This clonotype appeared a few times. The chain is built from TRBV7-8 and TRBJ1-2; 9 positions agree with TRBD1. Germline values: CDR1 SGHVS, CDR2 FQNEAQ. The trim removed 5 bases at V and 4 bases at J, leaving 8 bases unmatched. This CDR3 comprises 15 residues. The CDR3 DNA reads TGTGCCAGCAGCAAAGACAGGGGGACACCCTATGGCTACACCTTC. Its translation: CASSKDRGTPYGYTF.

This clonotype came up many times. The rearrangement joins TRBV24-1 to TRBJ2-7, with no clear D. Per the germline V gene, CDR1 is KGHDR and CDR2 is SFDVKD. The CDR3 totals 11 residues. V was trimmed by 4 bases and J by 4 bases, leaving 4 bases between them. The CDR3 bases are TGTGCCACCAGTGACGGATACGAGCAGTACTTC. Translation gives CATSDGYEQYF.

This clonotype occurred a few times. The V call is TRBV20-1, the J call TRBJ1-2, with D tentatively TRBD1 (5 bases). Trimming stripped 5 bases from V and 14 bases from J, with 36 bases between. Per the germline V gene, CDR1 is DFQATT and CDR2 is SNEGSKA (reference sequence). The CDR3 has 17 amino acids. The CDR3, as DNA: TGCAGTGCTCCCACTCTCTGGGGACGGCCGTCGTTCGGACCCCCAACCTTC. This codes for CSAPTLWGRPSFGPPTF.

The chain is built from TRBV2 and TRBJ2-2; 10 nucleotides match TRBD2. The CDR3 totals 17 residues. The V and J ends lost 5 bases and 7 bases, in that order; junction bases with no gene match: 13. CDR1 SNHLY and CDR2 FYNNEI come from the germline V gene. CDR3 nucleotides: TGTGCCAGCAGTCCCCCCCAGCGGGAGGGCCAATACGGGGAGCTGTTTTTT. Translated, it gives CASSPPQREGQYGELFF. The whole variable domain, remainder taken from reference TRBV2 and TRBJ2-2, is EPEVTQTPSHQVTQMGQEVILRCVPISNHLYFYWYRQILGQKVEFLVSFYNNEISEKSEIFDDQFSVERPDGSNFTLKIRSTKLEDSAMYFCASSPPQREGQYGELFFGEGSRLTVL.